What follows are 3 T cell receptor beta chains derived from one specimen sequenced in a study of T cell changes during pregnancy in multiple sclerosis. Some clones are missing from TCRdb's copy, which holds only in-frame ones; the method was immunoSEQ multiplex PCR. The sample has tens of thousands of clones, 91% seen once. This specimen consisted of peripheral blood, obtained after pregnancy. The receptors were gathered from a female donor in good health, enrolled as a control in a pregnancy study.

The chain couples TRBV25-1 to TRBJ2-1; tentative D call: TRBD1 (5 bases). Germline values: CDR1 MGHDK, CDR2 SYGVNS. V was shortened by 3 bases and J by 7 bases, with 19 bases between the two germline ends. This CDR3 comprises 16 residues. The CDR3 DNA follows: TGTGCCAGCAGTGACCCAACAGGTAGAACTCTGAATGAGCAGTTCTTC. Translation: CASSDPTGRTLNEQFF.

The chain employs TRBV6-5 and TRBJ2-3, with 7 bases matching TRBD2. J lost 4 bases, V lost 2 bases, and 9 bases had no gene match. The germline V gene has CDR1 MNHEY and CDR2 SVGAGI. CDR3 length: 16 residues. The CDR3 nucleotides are TGTGCCAGCAGTTACCTACTAGGAGGGAGGGCAGATACGCAGTATTTT. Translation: CASSYLLGGRADTQYF.

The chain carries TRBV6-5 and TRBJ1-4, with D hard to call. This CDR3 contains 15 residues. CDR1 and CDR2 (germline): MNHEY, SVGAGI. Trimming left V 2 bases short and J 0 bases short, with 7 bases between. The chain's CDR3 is CASSYGTSTNEKLFF. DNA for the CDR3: TGTGCCAGCAGTTACGGCACCTCAACTAATGAAAAACTGTTTTTT.